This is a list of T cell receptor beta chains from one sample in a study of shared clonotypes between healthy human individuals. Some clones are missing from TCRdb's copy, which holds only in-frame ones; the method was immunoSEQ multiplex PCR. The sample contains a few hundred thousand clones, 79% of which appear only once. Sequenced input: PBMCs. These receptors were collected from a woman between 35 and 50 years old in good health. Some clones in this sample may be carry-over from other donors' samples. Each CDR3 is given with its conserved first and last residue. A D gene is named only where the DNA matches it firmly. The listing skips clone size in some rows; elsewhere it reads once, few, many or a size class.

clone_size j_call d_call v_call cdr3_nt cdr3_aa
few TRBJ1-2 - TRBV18 TGTGCCAGCTCACCGGGATCCCGGGGAGGCTACACCTTC CASSPGSRGGYTF
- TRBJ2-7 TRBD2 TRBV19 TGTGCCAGTAGTCCCGGACTAGCGGGAGGGGACGAGCAGTACTTC CASSPGLAGGDEQYF
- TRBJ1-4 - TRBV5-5 TGTGCCAGCAGCGCGGGACGGCAGAATGAAAAACTGTTTTTT CASSAGRQNEKLFF
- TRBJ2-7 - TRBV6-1 TGTGCCAGCAGTGGGGGGGGGTACAGGGTTTACGAGCAGTACTTC CASSGGGYRVYEQYF
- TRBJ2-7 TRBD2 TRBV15 TGTGCCACCAGCAGTCGTGGACTAGCGGAACACTACGAGCAGTACTTC CATSSRGLAEHYEQYF
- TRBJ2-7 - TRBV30 TGTGCCTGGAGTGTAACGGGAGTGGGCTACGAGCAGTACTTC CAWSVTGVGYEQYF
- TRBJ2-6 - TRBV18 TGTGCCAGCTCACCGGGAACAGGGTCTGGGGCCAACGTCCTGACTTTC CASSPGTGSGANVLTF
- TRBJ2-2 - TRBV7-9 TGTGCCAGCAGCTCGAACCCAGGGTACACCGGGGAGCTGTTTTTT CASSSNPGYTGELFF
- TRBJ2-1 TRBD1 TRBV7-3 TGTGCCAGCAGCCCAACCGGGACAGGGGCACGCGGTGAGCAGTTCTTC CASSPTGTGARGEQFF
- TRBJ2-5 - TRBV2 TGTGCCAGCAGTTTCACAGAGACCCAGTACTTC CASSFTETQYF
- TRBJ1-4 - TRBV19 TGTGCCAGTAGTATGTCCTTCGGGGGGTCCGAAAAACTGTTTTTT CASSMSFGGSEKLFF
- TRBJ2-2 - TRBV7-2 TGTGCCAGCAGCTTAGGGACGGTCCTAAACACCGGGGAGCTGTTTTTT CASSLGTVLNTGELFF
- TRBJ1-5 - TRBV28 TGTGCCAGCAGTCACCCCCGGAGGAATCAGCCCCAGCATTTT CASSHPRRNQPQHF
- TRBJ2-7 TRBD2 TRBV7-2 TGTGCCAGCAGCTTAGCCGCGACTAGCGGGAGGGCCGGTTCCGACGAGCAGTACTTC CASSLAATSGRAGSDEQYF
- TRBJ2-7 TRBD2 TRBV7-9 TGTGCCAGCAGCCCTAGCGGGAGGAACTACGAGCAGTACTTC CASSPSGRNYEQYF
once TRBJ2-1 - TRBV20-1 TGCAGTGCTCAAGACGGGTTTGAGCAGTTCTTC CSAQDGFEQFF
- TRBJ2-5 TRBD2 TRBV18 TGTGCCAGCTCACGGAGCGGGAACGGCCAAGAGACCCAGTACTTC CASSRSGNGQETQYF
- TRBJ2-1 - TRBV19 TGTGCCAGTAAACCCAGTGCGCGTTTGGGTGAGCAGTTCTTC CASKPSARLGEQFF
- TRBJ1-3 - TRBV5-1 TGCGCCAGCAGCCAGACGGGCCCCTCTGGAAACACCATATATTTT CASSQTGPSGNTIYF
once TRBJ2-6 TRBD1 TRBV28 TGTGCCAGCTGGACAGGGAGAGGTGGGGCCAACGTCCTGACTTTC CASWTGRGGANVLTF
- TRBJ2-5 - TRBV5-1 TGCGCCAGCAGATGGACTCCGCAAGAGACCCAGTACTTC CASRWTPQETQYF
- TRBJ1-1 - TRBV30 TGTGCCTGGAGTAGACGAAGGGTCATGAACACTGAAGCTTTCTTT CAWSRRRVMNTEAFF
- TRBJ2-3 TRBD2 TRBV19 TGTGCCAGTAGTAGCTTACTAGCGGGGTACACAGATACGCAGTATTTT CASSSLLAGYTDTQYF
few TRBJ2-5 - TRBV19 TGTGCCAGTAGTAGAGCAATGGGGCCCCAAGAGACCCAGTACTTC CASSRAMGPQETQYF
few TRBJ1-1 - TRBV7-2 TGTGCCAGCAGCTCCTATGCTGAAGCTTTCTTT CASSSYAEAFF
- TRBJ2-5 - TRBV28 TGTGCCAGCAGTTCCCCCGGCGGGGCAGAGACCCAGTACTTC CASSSPGGAETQYF
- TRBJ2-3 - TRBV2 TGTGCCAGCGACCCTTGGGGGGCCGGTGGCACAGATACGCAGTATTTT CASDPWGAGGTDTQYF
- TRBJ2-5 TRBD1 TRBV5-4 TGTGCCAGCAGCTCATGGGACAGGGCAAACCAAGAGACCCAGTACTTC CASSSWDRANQETQYF
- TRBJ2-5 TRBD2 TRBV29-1 TGCAGCGTTAGCTTGGGGGGAGGGGAGACCCAGTACTTC CSVSLGGGETQYF
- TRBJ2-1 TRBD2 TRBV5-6 TGTGCCAGCAGCTTGGAGGTGTCGGGAGGGGGGAATGAGCAGTTCTTC CASSLEVSGGGNEQFF
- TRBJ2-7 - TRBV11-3 TGTGCCAGCAGCACAGGGACTTCATCCGAGCAGTACTTC CASSTGTSSEQYF
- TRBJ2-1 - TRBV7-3 TGTGCCAGCAGCGGAGGGGGTTTCAATGAGCAGTTCTTC CASSGGGFNEQFF
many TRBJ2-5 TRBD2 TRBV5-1 TGCGCCAGCAGCTTGTCTAGCGGGAGGGCTTTAGAGACCCAGTACTTC CASSLSSGRALETQYF
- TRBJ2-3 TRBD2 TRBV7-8 TGTGCCAGCAGCTTGTTTGGGACTAGGACAGATACGCAGTATTTT CASSLFGTRTDTQYF
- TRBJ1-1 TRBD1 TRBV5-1 TGCGCCAGCAGCCGTACGACAGGGCGGACTGAAGCTTTCTTT CASSRTTGRTEAFF
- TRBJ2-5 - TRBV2 TGTGCCAGCAGTTGGGAGACCCAGTACTTC CASSWETQYF
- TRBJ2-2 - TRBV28 TGTGCCAGCAGTTTACGGGGGACGGGCCCCGGGGAGCTGTTTTTT CASSLRGTGPGELFF
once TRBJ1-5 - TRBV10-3 TGTGCCATCAGTGAGACGGCAGGGATTCAGCCCCAGCATTTT CAISETAGIQPQHF